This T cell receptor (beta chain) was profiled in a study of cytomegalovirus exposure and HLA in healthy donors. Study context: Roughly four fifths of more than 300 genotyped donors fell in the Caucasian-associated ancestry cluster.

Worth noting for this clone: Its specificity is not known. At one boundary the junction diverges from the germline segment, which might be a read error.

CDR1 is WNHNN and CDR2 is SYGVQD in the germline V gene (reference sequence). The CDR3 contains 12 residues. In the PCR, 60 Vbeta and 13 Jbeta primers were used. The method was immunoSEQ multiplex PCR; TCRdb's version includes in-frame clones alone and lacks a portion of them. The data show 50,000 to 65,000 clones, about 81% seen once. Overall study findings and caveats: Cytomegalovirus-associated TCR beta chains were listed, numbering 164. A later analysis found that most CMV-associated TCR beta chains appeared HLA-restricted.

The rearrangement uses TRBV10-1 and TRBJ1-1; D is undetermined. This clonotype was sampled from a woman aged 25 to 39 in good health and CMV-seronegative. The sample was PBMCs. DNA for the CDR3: TGCGCCAGCAGTGACGGAGCCTCTTACCTTCTCTTT. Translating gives CASSDGASYLLF.